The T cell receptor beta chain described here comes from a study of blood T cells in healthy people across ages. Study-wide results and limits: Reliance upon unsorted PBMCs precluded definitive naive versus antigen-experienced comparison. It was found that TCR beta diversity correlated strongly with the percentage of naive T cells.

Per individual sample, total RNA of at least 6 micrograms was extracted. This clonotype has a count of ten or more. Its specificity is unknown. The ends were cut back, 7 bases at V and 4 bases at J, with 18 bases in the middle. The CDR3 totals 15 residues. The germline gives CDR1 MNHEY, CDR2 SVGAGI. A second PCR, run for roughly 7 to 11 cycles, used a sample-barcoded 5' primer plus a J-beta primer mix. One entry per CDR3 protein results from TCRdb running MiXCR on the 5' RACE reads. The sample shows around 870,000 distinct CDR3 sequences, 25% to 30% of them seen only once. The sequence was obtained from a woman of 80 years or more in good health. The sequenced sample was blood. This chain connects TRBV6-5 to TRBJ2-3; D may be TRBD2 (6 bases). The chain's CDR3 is CASNRLGGSADTQYF. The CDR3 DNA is TGTGCCAGCAATAGACTCGGGGGTAGCGCAGATACGCAGTATTTT.